These T cell receptor beta chains were read from a single sample in a study of T-cell reconstitution after alpha-beta-depleted transplantation in children. TCRdb re-called the PCR reads through MiXCR, storing one row per CDR3 protein. The data hold approximately 500,000 distinct CDR3 sequences, with roughly a tenth observed a single time. The sequences come from PBMCs, collected before TCRalphabeta/CD19-depleted stem cell transplant. These receptor sequences come from a child aged 2-15 years with inherited bone marrow failure, due to receive a stem cell transplant. CDR3s include the opening cysteine and the closing phenylalanine or tryptophan. The order of the fields is CDR3 protein, CDR3 DNA, D gene, J gene, clone size, V gene. The D gene is left open where the match is weak. A clone size is listed for some rows: how often the clone was seen (once, few, many), or a class if it is expanded.

CDR3 protein: CASSLALSSGSDNEQFF
CDR3 DNA: TGCGCCAGCAGCTTGGCCTTGAGTAGCGGGAGTGACAATGAGCAGTTCTTC
D gene: TRBD2
J gene: TRBJ2-1
clone size: many
V gene: TRBV5-1

CDR3 protein: CASSPRLPPTYNEQFF
CDR3 DNA: TGTGCCAGCAGCCCCCGACTCCCTCCCACCTACAATGAGCAGTTCTTC
D gene: -
J gene: TRBJ2-1
clone size: -
V gene: TRBV9

CDR3 protein: CASSLSTGELIF
CDR3 DNA: TGTGCCAGCAGTTTATCCACCGGGGAGCTGATTTTT
D gene: -
J gene: TRBJ2-2
clone size: -
V gene: TRBV27

CDR3 protein: CSATTYDREAQPQHF
CDR3 DNA: TGCAGTGCCACGACTTATGACAGGGAGGCTCAGCCCCAGCATTTT
D gene: TRBD1
J gene: TRBJ1-5
clone size: many
V gene: TRBV20-1

CDR3 protein: CASSAGSAFF
CDR3 DNA: TGTGCCAGTAGTGCCGGTTCAGCTTTCTTT
D gene: -
J gene: TRBJ1-1
clone size: -
V gene: TRBV19

CDR3 protein: CASSPPPGQGAEQYF
CDR3 DNA: TGTGCCAGCAGCCCCCCGCCGGGACAGGGGGCGGAGCAGTACTTC
D gene: TRBD1
J gene: TRBJ2-7
clone size: -
V gene: TRBV28

CDR3 protein: CASSLLVREFNYGYTF
CDR3 DNA: TGTGCCAGCAGTTTGTTGGTTAGAGAGTTCAACTATGGCTACACCTTC
D gene: -
J gene: TRBJ1-2
clone size: many
V gene: TRBV28

CDR3 protein: CASSFGTPRPDTF
CDR3 DNA: TGTGCCAGCAGTTTCGGGACCCCCCGGCCGGACACCTTC
D gene: -
J gene: TRBJ1-2
clone size: many
V gene: TRBV12-3/TRBV12-4

CDR3 protein: CASSPRDTGELFF
CDR3 DNA: TGTGCCAGCTCACCACGGGACACCGGGGAGCTGTTTTTT
D gene: -
J gene: TRBJ2-2
clone size: many
V gene: TRBV18

CDR3 protein: CSVAIMADTQYF
CDR3 DNA: TGCAGCGTTGCAATCATGGCAGATACGCAGTATTTT
D gene: -
J gene: TRBJ2-3
clone size: many
V gene: TRBV29-1

CDR3 protein: CASNKGGGSNTEAFF
CDR3 DNA: TGTGCCAGCAACAAGGGAGGGGGGTCGAACACTGAAGCTTTCTTT
D gene: -
J gene: TRBJ1-1
clone size: many
V gene: TRBV2

CDR3 protein: CASSKDWTGVLSGANVLTF
CDR3 DNA: TGTGCCAGCAGTAAGGATTGGACAGGGGTCCTCTCTGGGGCCAACGTCCTGACTTTC
D gene: TRBD1
J gene: TRBJ2-6
clone size: many
V gene: TRBV2

CDR3 protein: CASSPREVKQGYEQYF
CDR3 DNA: TGTGCCAGCAGCCCCCGTGAGGTCAAACAGGGCTACGAGCAGTACTTC
D gene: -
J gene: TRBJ2-7
clone size: many
V gene: TRBV9

CDR3 protein: CASSLSARDEKLFF
CDR3 DNA: TGTGCCAGCTCACTCTCGGCTCGGGATGAAAAACTGTTTTTT
D gene: -
J gene: TRBJ1-4
clone size: few
V gene: TRBV18

CDR3 protein: CSAFSGSSYNEQFF
CDR3 DNA: TGCAGTGCCTTTAGCGGGAGCTCCTACAATGAGCAGTTCTTC
D gene: TRBD2
J gene: TRBJ2-1
clone size: many
V gene: TRBV20-1

CDR3 protein: CASSRTGGSGTGLYEQYF
CDR3 DNA: TGTGCCAGCAGCCGTACGGGGGGTAGCGGGACAGGCCTCTACGAGCAGTACTTC
D gene: -
J gene: TRBJ2-7
clone size: many
V gene: TRBV11-2

CDR3 protein: CASSQDFPAGYNEQFF
CDR3 DNA: TGTGCCAGCAGCCAAGATTTTCCGGCTGGATACAATGAGCAGTTCTTC
D gene: -
J gene: TRBJ2-1
clone size: many
V gene: TRBV4-2

CDR3 protein: CASSPGTGYGGYTF
CDR3 DNA: TGTGCCAGCAGTCCTGGGACAGGGTACGGGGGCTACACCTTC
D gene: TRBD1
J gene: TRBJ1-2
clone size: few
V gene: TRBV6-1

CDR3 protein: CSVVQPNTEAFF
CDR3 DNA: TGCAGTGTGGTACAGCCGAACACTGAAGCTTTCTTT
D gene: -
J gene: TRBJ1-1
clone size: many
V gene: TRBV20-1

CDR3 protein: CASSLGVGPNLTYEQYF
CDR3 DNA: TGCGCCAGCAGCTTGGGCGTGGGGCCTAACCTCACCTACGAGCAGTACTTC
D gene: -
J gene: TRBJ2-7
clone size: few
V gene: TRBV5-1

CDR3 protein: CASSPAREGYEQYF
CDR3 DNA: TGCGCCAGCAGCCCAGCTAGGGAGGGTTACGAGCAGTACTTC
D gene: TRBD2
J gene: TRBJ2-7
clone size: few
V gene: TRBV4-3

CDR3 protein: CASSSGFGKETQYF
CDR3 DNA: TGTGCCAGCAGCTCAGGTTTCGGGAAGGAGACCCAGTACTTC
D gene: -
J gene: TRBJ2-5
clone size: many
V gene: TRBV11-3

CDR3 protein: CSARPLTSRQETQYF
CDR3 DNA: TGCAGTGCTAGACCCCTGACTAGCCGTCAAGAGACCCAGTACTTC
D gene: TRBD2
J gene: TRBJ2-5
clone size: many
V gene: TRBV20-1

CDR3 protein: CATSRGTSYNEQFF
CDR3 DNA: TGTGCCACCAGCAGAGGGACCTCCTACAATGAGCAGTTCTTC
D gene: -
J gene: TRBJ2-1
clone size: many
V gene: TRBV15

CDR3 protein: CASSQARVGGTQYF
CDR3 DNA: TGTGCCAGCAGCCAAGCTAGGGTAGGCGGTACGCAGTATTTT
D gene: -
J gene: TRBJ2-3
clone size: many
V gene: TRBV4-2

CDR3 protein: CASSSLTSGYEQYF
CDR3 DNA: TGTGCCAGCAGCTCCCTGACTAGCGGCTACGAGCAGTACTTC
D gene: TRBD2
J gene: TRBJ2-7
clone size: many
V gene: TRBV7-9

CDR3 protein: CASSQVLGAVGDTQYF
CDR3 DNA: TGCGCCAGCAGCCAAGTCCTGGGGGCGGTCGGAGATACGCAGTATTTT
D gene: -
J gene: TRBJ2-3
clone size: many
V gene: TRBV4-3

CDR3 protein: CSAKGLVTASTQYF
CDR3 DNA: TGCAGTGCTAAGGGACTAGTAACCGCCAGTACGCAGTATTTT
D gene: TRBD2
J gene: TRBJ2-3
clone size: many
V gene: TRBV20-1

CDR3 protein: CASSLLPPGDEQFF
CDR3 DNA: TGTGCCAGCAGCTTATTACCACCGGGGGATGAGCAGTTCTTC
D gene: -
J gene: TRBJ2-1
clone size: many
V gene: TRBV7-8

CDR3 protein: CASSRLAGPGDEQYF
CDR3 DNA: TGTGCCAGCAGCCGACTAGCGGGGCCCGGGGACGAGCAGTACTTC
D gene: TRBD2
J gene: TRBJ2-7
clone size: many
V gene: TRBV7-6

CDR3 protein: CASSGREADSSSYEQYF
CDR3 DNA: TGCGCCAGCAGCGGAAGAGAGGCGGACAGCAGCTCCTACGAGCAGTACTTC
D gene: -
J gene: TRBJ2-7
clone size: many
V gene: TRBV4-1

CDR3 protein: CSARPSGDGTQYF
CDR3 DNA: TGCAGTGCTAGGCCTAGCGGTGATGGGACCCAGTACTTC
D gene: TRBD2
J gene: TRBJ2-5
clone size: few
V gene: TRBV20-1

CDR3 protein: CASSLGPQTDNQPQHF
CDR3 DNA: TGCGCCAGCAGCTTGGGCCCACAAACGGACAATCAGCCCCAGCATTTT
D gene: -
J gene: TRBJ1-5
clone size: many
V gene: TRBV5-1

CDR3 protein: CASSLEGLIKNIQYF
CDR3 DNA: TGCGCCAGCAGCTTGGAAGGACTGATCAAAAACATTCAGTACTTC
D gene: -
J gene: TRBJ2-4
clone size: many
V gene: TRBV5-1

CDR3 protein: CASRSTGVSGYGYTF
CDR3 DNA: TGTGCCAGCAGATCAACAGGCGTCTCTGGCTATGGCTACACCTTC
D gene: -
J gene: TRBJ1-2
clone size: many
V gene: TRBV7-9

CDR3 protein: CASGIWRGEQFF
CDR3 DNA: TGTGCCAGTGGAATTTGGAGGGGTGAGCAGTTCTTC
D gene: -
J gene: TRBJ2-1
clone size: -
V gene: TRBV19

CDR3 protein: CASSTTGTSYNEQFF
CDR3 DNA: TGTGCCAGCAGTACAACCGGGACAAGCTACAATGAGCAGTTCTTC
D gene: -
J gene: TRBJ2-1
clone size: many
V gene: TRBV6-5

CDR3 protein: CASSQSPGGPGEQFF
CDR3 DNA: TGTGCCAGCAGCCAATCGCCGGGAGGGCCTGGGGAGCAGTTCTTC
D gene: TRBD2
J gene: TRBJ2-1
clone size: few
V gene: TRBV16

CDR3 protein: CSARDWREGRETQYF
CDR3 DNA: TGCAGTGCTAGAGATTGGCGGGAGGGCCGGGAGACCCAGTACTTC
D gene: TRBD2
J gene: TRBJ2-5
clone size: -
V gene: TRBV20-1

CDR3 protein: CASSIDGAGEANEQFF
CDR3 DNA: TGTGCCAGCAGTATCGACGGGGCGGGAGAGGCCAATGAGCAGTTCTTC
D gene: TRBD2
J gene: TRBJ2-1
clone size: -
V gene: TRBV6-5

CDR3 protein: CSVGGVSTDTQYF
CDR3 DNA: TGCAGCGTTGGGGGCGTCAGCACAGATACGCAGTATTTT
D gene: -
J gene: TRBJ2-3
clone size: -
V gene: TRBV29-1

CDR3 protein: CASSQALGNSPLHF
CDR3 DNA: TGCGCCAGCAGCCAAGCGCTCGGGAATTCACCCCTCCACTTT
D gene: -
J gene: TRBJ1-6
clone size: many
V gene: TRBV4-3

CDR3 protein: CANGTGGYYNEQFF
CDR3 DNA: TGTGCCAACGGGACAGGGGGATACTACAATGAGCAGTTCTTC
D gene: TRBD1
J gene: TRBJ2-1
clone size: few
V gene: TRBV10-3

CDR3 protein: CASTPGLDSYNEQFF
CDR3 DNA: TGTGCCAGCACCCCGGGACTGGATTCCTACAATGAGCAGTTCTTC
D gene: -
J gene: TRBJ2-1
clone size: many
V gene: TRBV12-3/TRBV12-4

CDR3 protein: CSAVDNSYQETQYF
CDR3 DNA: TGCAGTGCCGTGGACAATTCGTACCAAGAGACCCAGTACTTC
D gene: -
J gene: TRBJ2-5
clone size: many
V gene: TRBV20-1

CDR3 protein: CASSSLPGQGAGEQFF
CDR3 DNA: TGTGCCAGCAGCTCACTACCGGGACAGGGGGCGGGTGAGCAGTTCTTC
D gene: TRBD1
J gene: TRBJ2-1
clone size: few
V gene: TRBV11-3

CDR3 protein: CASSFRPRLARGNQPQHF
CDR3 DNA: TGTGCCAGCAGTTTTAGGCCCCGCCTAGCACGGGGCAATCAGCCCCAGCATTTT
D gene: -
J gene: TRBJ1-5
clone size: few
V gene: TRBV12-3/TRBV12-4

CDR3 protein: CSARAGHPNTEAFF
CDR3 DNA: TGCAGTGCTAGAGCGGGACACCCGAACACTGAAGCTTTCTTT
D gene: -
J gene: TRBJ1-1
clone size: many
V gene: TRBV20-1

CDR3 protein: CSARVGETQYF
CDR3 DNA: TGCAGTGCCAGGGTCGGGGAGACCCAGTACTTC
D gene: -
J gene: TRBJ2-5
clone size: many
V gene: TRBV20-1

CDR3 protein: CASSAMGGNEKLFF
CDR3 DNA: TGCGCCAGCTCGGCGATGGGGGGTAATGAAAAACTGTTTTTT
D gene: -
J gene: TRBJ1-4
clone size: many
V gene: TRBV4-3

CDR3 protein: CASSGAGRMSEQYF
CDR3 DNA: TGCGCCAGCAGCGGGGCGGGGAGGATGTCCGAGCAGTACTTC
D gene: -
J gene: TRBJ2-7
clone size: few
V gene: TRBV5-1